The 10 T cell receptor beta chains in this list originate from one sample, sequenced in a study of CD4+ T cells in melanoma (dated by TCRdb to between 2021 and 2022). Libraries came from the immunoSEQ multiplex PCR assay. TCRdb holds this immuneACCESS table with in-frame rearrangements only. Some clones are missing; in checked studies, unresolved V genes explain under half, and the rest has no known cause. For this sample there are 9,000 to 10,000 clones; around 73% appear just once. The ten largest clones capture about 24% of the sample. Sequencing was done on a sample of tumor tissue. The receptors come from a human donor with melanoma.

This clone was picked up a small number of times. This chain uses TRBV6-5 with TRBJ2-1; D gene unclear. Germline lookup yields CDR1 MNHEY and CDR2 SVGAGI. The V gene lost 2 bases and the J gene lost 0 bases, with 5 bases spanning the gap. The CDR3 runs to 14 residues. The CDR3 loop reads CASSYSLSYNEQFF. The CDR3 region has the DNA TGTGCCAGCAGTTACAGCCTCTCCTACAATGAGCAGTTCTTC.

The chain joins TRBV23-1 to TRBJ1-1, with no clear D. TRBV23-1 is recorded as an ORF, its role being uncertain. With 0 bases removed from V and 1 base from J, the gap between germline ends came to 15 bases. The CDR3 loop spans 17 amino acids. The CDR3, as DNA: TGCGCCAGCAGTCAATCGATTTCGGGGAATACGAACACTGAAGCTTTCTTT. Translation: CASSQSISGNTNTEAFF.

This chain's CDR3 is CASSPLAPSGNTIYF. The CDR3 region has the DNA TGTGCCAGTAGTCCCCTCGCACCCTCTGGAAACACCATATATTTT. The chain combines TRBV19 with TRBJ1-3; unclear D gene. Germline lookup yields CDR1 LNHDA and CDR2 SQIVND (reference sequence). The CDR3 is 15 residues long. Trimming removed 5 bases at V and 0 bases at J, with 11 bases between.

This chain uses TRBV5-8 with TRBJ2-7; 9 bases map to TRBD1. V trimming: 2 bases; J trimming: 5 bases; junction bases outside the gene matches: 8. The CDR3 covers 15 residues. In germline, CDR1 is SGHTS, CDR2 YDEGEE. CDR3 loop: CASSFSDRGAHEQYF. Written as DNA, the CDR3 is TGTGCCAGCAGCTTCAGTGACAGGGGGGCCCACGAGCAGTACTTC.

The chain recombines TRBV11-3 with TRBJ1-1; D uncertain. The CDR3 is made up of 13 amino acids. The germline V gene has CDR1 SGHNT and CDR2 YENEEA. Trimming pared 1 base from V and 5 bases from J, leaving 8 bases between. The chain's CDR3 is CASSLVGGTEAFF. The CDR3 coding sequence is TGTGCCAGCAGCTTAGTTGGAGGGACTGAAGCTTTCTTT.

The CDR3 reads CASSPPTGKMETQYF. The CDR3 nucleotides read TGCGCCAGCAGCCCCCCGACGGGTAAGATGGAGACCCAGTACTTC. The chain is built from TRBV5-1 and TRBJ2-5, with no clear D. The germline CDR1 and CDR2 sequences are SGHRS and YFSETQ. Trimming left V 4 bases short and J 5 bases short, with 18 bases between. The CDR3 is 15 amino acids.

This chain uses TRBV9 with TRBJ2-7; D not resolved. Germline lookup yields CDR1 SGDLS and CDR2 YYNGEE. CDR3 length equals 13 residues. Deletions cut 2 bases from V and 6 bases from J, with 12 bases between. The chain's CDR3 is CASSVGRFSEQYF. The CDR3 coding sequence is TGTGCCAGCAGCGTGGGCAGGTTCTCCGAGCAGTACTTC.

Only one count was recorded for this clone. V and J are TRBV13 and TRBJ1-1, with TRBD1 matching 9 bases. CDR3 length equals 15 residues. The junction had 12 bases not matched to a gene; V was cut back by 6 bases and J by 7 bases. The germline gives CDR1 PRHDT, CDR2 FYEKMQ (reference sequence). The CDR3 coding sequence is TGTGCCAGCAGTTCCGCGACAGGGGGAATCAGTGAAGCTTTCTTT. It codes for CASSSATGGISEAFF.

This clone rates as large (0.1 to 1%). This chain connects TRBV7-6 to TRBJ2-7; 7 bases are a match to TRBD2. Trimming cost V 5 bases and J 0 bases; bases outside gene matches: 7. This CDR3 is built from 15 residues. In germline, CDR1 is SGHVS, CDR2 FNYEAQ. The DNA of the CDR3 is TGTGCCAGCAGCCCGCCCCGGGGGGACTCCTACGAGCAGTACTTC. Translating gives CASSPPRGDSYEQYF.

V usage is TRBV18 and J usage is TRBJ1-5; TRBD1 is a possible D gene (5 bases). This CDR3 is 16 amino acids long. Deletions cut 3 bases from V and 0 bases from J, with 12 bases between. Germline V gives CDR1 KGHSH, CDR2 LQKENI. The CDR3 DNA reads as TGTGCCAGCTCACCCCTTGGACAACTTAGCAATCAGCCCCAGCATTTT. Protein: CASSPLGQLSNQPQHF.